This entry lists 4 T cell receptor beta chains sequenced from one sample in a study of regulatory T cells in long-lasting Graves disease. TCR beta libraries were built with iRepertoire HTBI primers and Arm-PCR of CDR3 regions. TCRdb itself ran the multiplex PCR reads through MiXCR, one entry per CDR3 protein. Among some 330,000 distinct CDR3 sequences, 10% to 15% were seen once, and the ten largest hold under 20%. The time point here: newly diagnosed GD, antithyroid drugs for less than 3 months. PBMC RNA was the source of the TCR library. This sample was shared with a second study, whose subject was T cells in Graves' hyperthyroidism and ophthalmopathy.

The source material was peripheral blood mononuclear cells (PBMCs), sampled at new diagnosis, from a patient treated with antithyroid drugs. The receptor set was obtained from a woman aged 18-29 years with Graves disease.

The sample holds many counts of this clonotype. In DNA, the CDR3 is TGTGCCACGGGAGAGGGTCGTAATGAGCAGTTCTTC. Its protein is CATGEGRNEQFF. The V gene is TRBV12-3 or TRBV12-4, the J gene TRBJ2-1; perhaps TRBD2 as D (6 bases). V was pared by 10 bases and J by 7 bases, with 14 bases between. The CDR3 has 12 residues.

This clonotype appeared a few times. One base away lies a much larger clone, so this may be a sequencing read error. The chain combines TRBV7-8 with TRBJ2-2; a possible D gene is TRBD1 (7 bases). This CDR3 has 15 residues. Germline CDR1 reads SGHVS; CDR2 reads FQNEAQ. CDR3 DNA sequence: TGTGCCAGCTCCAGGAGGGACAGAAACACCGGGGAGCTGCTTTTT. It specifies CASSRRDRNTGELLF.

A word on this clonotype: Since a much larger clone is just one base distant, this may be a read error. The rearrangement joins TRBV20-1 to TRBJ2-3, with 7 bases that match TRBD1. Germline CDR1 and CDR2: DFQATT and SNEGSKA (reference sequence). The CDR3 totals 13 residues. CDR3 residues: CSVYGQASGTQYF. Written as DNA, the CDR3 is TGCAGCGTTTACGGACAGGCCTCAGGTACGCAGTATTTT.

This clonotype was seen at least ten times. The chain has TRBV6-2 or TRBV6-3 and TRBJ1-6; weak D call: TRBD1 (5 bases). The CDR3 runs to 18 residues. Germline V gives CDR1 MNHEY, CDR2 SVGEGT. The germline V and J ends were trimmed by 5 bases and 3 bases, with 20 bases remaining between them. The DNA of the CDR3 is TGTGCCAGCAGTCCTATTCCAGGGAATCCTCGCTATAATTCACCCCTCCACTTT. Translated, it gives CASSPIPGNPRYNSPLHF.